This entry describes one TCR beta chain. Its antigen remains unknown. The donors were part of the roughly 120-subject validation cohort, which stood apart from the approximately 630-subject first cohort. CDR1 LNHDA and CDR2 SQIVND come from the germline V gene (reference sequence). V dropped 3 bases and J dropped 2 bases, with 18 bases sitting between them. This CDR3 has 17 amino acids. Clones were read by immunoSEQ multiplex PCR, and TCRdb kept only the in-frame ones, dropping some. The sample lists about 150,000 clones; 85% to 90% were seen once. This sample is drawn from a study of cytomegalovirus exposure and HLA in healthy donors. Study-wide results and limits: Using the classifier, cytomegalovirus status was reportedly diagnosed with high specificity and sensitivity. Altogether, some 170 TCR beta chains were recorded as cytomegalovirus-associated.

The sequencing input was PBMCs. The chain has TRBV19 and TRBJ2-3; tentatively, D is TRBD2 (5 bases). This clonotype originated in a woman aged 18-30 years in good health and CMV-seropositive. The CDR3 DNA sequence: TGTGCCAGTAGTATGACGAGAAGGAGCGGACCCACAGATACGCAGTATTTT. Protein: CASSMTRRSGPTDTQYF.